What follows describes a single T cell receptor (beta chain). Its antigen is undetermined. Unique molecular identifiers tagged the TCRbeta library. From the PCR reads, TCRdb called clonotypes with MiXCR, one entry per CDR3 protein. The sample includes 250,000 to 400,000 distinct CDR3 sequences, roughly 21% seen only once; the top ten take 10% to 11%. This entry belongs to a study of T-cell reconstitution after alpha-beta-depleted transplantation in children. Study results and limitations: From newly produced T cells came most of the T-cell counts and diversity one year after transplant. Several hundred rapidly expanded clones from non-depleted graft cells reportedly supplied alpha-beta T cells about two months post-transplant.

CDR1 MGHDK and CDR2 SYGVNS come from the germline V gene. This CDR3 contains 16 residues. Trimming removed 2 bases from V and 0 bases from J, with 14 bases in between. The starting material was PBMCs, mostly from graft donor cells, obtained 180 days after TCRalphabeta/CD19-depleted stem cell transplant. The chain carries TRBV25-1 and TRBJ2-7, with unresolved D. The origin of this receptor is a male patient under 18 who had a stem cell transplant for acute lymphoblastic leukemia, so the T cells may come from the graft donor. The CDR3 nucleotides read TGTGCCAGCAGTGAAGTACAGCCTTTAAGCTCCTACGAGCAGTACTTC. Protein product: CASSEVQPLSSYEQYF.